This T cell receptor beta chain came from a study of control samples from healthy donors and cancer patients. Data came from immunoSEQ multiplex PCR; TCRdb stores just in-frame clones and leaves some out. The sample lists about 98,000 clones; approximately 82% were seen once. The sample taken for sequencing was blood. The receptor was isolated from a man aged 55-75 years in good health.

The chain's CDR3 is CSASMSSGANVLTF. The CDR3 bases are TGCAGCGCCTCAATGTCCTCTGGGGCCAACGTCCTGACTTTC. This chain uses TRBV29-1 with TRBJ2-6; D unresolved. The ends were cut back, 7 bases at V and 0 bases at J, with 10 bases in the middle. The CDR3 covers 14 residues. Germline assignment: CDR1 SQVTM and CDR2 ANQGSEA.